This is a list of T cell receptor beta chains from one sample in a study of T cells in Graves' hyperthyroidism and ophthalmopathy. TCRdb called the multiplex PCR reads again in MiXCR, with one record for every CDR3 protein. The sample lists about 420,000 distinct CDR3 sequences, approximately 15% seen once, with roughly 13% in the top ten. The sequenced sample was blood. Every receptor here comes from a woman younger than 30 with Graves' hyperthyroidism. CDR3s include the opening cysteine and the closing phenylalanine or tryptophan. The D gene is left open where the match is weak. Clone sizes are given selectively: once, few, many, or a class where the clone is expanded.

len: 16; v_gene: TRBV7-2; j_gene: TRBJ1-1; d_gene: .; abundance: many; CDR3nt: TGTGCCAGCAGCTTCCCAGGGAGTCCCATGAACACTGAAGCTTTCTTT; CDR3aa: CASSFPGSPMNTEAFF
len: 14; v_gene: TRBV9; j_gene: TRBJ1-2; d_gene: .; abundance: .; CDR3nt: TGTGCCAGCAGCGTAAGCACGCGAGGCTATGGCTACACCTTC; CDR3aa: CASSVSTRGYGYTF
len: 14; v_gene: TRBV19; j_gene: TRBJ1-6; d_gene: .; abundance: few; CDR3nt: TGTGCCAGTAGTCGACGGAGCTATAATTCACCCCTCCACTTT; CDR3aa: CASSRRSYNSPLHF
len: 15; v_gene: TRBV20-1; j_gene: TRBJ2-3; d_gene: .; abundance: .; CDR3nt: TGCAGTGCTAGAGGGGGGTCGGGGGGCGCAGATACGCAGTATTTT; CDR3aa: CSARGGSGGADTQYF
len: 15; v_gene: TRBV5-1; j_gene: TRBJ1-1; d_gene: TRBD1; abundance: many; CDR3nt: TGCGCCAGCAGCGCGGTGACAGGGGGAAAATTGGAAGCTTTCTTT; CDR3aa: CASSAVTGGKLEAFF
len: 14; v_gene: TRBV20-1; j_gene: TRBJ2-7; d_gene: .; abundance: .; CDR3nt: TGCAGTGCTAGAATGGCTATCGGGTACTACGAGCAGTACTTC; CDR3aa: CSARMAIGYYEQYF
len: 15; v_gene: TRBV7-2; j_gene: TRBJ2-7; d_gene: .; abundance: many; CDR3nt: TGTGCCAGCAGCTTAGAGCCCCGAGGGGGCTACGAGCAGTACTTC; CDR3aa: CASSLEPRGGYEQYF
len: 15; v_gene: TRBV20-1; j_gene: TRBJ2-7; d_gene: TRBD2; abundance: few; CDR3nt: TGCAGTGCTAGAGAGGGGGAGGGTTCGGAATACGAGCAGTACTTC; CDR3aa: CSAREGEGSEYEQYF
len: 14; v_gene: TRBV5-1; j_gene: TRBJ2-3; d_gene: .; abundance: many; CDR3nt: TGCGCCAGCAGAGGAGAAATTAGCACAGATACGCAGTATTTT; CDR3aa: CASRGEISTDTQYF
len: 15; v_gene: TRBV18; j_gene: TRBJ2-5; d_gene: TRBD1; abundance: few; CDR3nt: TGTGCCAGCTCACCATCGGGACAGTTTCAAGAGACCCAGTACTTC; CDR3aa: CASSPSGQFQETQYF
len: 17; v_gene: TRBV4-1; j_gene: TRBJ2-2; d_gene: TRBD2; abundance: few; CDR3nt: TGCGCCAGCAGCCAGGCCCCCGGTAGCGGGAGCCTCGGGGAGCTGTTTTTT; CDR3aa: CASSQAPGSGSLGELFF
len: 14; v_gene: TRBV15; j_gene: TRBJ2-3; d_gene: .; abundance: many; CDR3nt: TGTGCCACCAGTTACCCAGGGACCACAGATACGCAGTATTTT; CDR3aa: CATSYPGTTDTQYF
len: 14; v_gene: TRBV7-2; j_gene: TRBJ2-5; d_gene: TRBD1; abundance: few; CDR3nt: TGTGCCAGCAGCTTCGACAGGGGAGGCGAGACCCAGTACTTC; CDR3aa: CASSFDRGGETQYF
len: 17; v_gene: TRBV20-1; j_gene: TRBJ1-2; d_gene: TRBD1; abundance: once; CDR3nt: TGCAGTGCCAGTTCCACACAGGGGGCGATACGTAACTATGGCTACACCTTC; CDR3aa: CSASSTQGAIRNYGYTF
len: 14; v_gene: TRBV29-1; j_gene: TRBJ1-1; d_gene: .; abundance: few; CDR3nt: TGCAGCGTTTCGGCCGGGAGGATAGGCACTGAAGCTTTCTTT; CDR3aa: CSVSAGRIGTEAFF
len: 15; v_gene: TRBV20-1; j_gene: TRBJ1-5; d_gene: TRBD1; abundance: many; CDR3nt: TGCAGTGCTAGAACCCGGGACAGGGTGAGTCAGCCCCAGCATTTT; CDR3aa: CSARTRDRVSQPQHF
len: 13; v_gene: TRBV6-2/TRBV6-3; j_gene: TRBJ1-5; d_gene: .; abundance: many; CDR3nt: TGTGCCAGCCTCCGGGACCACAATCAGCCCCAGCATTTT; CDR3aa: CASLRDHNQPQHF
len: 14; v_gene: TRBV19; j_gene: TRBJ2-1; d_gene: .; abundance: few; CDR3nt: TGTGCCAGTAGTCTTGGTCGTAGGGCCCCTGAGCAGTTCTTC; CDR3aa: CASSLGRRAPEQFF
len: 17; v_gene: TRBV6-2/TRBV6-3; j_gene: TRBJ2-1; d_gene: TRBD2; abundance: many; CDR3nt: TGTGCCAGCAGTTACTCCTCAACCGGGACTAGCAGCAATGAGCAGTTCTTC; CDR3aa: CASSYSSTGTSSNEQFF
len: 15; v_gene: TRBV19; j_gene: TRBJ1-5; d_gene: TRBD1; abundance: .; CDR3nt: TGTGCCAGTACCCCGGGACAGGGCGTGGGTTGGCCCCAGCATTTT; CDR3aa: CASTPGQGVGWPQHF
len: 15; v_gene: TRBV4-1; j_gene: TRBJ2-7; d_gene: TRBD2; abundance: many; CDR3nt: TGCGCCAGCAGCCCAATACTAGCGGGACTTTACGAGCAGTACTTC; CDR3aa: CASSPILAGLYEQYF
len: 12; v_gene: TRBV20-1; j_gene: TRBJ2-3; d_gene: .; abundance: few; CDR3nt: TGCAGGAAGGGGGATGTGGGAGGTACGCAGTATTTT; CDR3aa: CRKGDVGGTQYF
len: 16; v_gene: TRBV12-3/TRBV12-4; j_gene: TRBJ1-6; d_gene: TRBD1; abundance: many; CDR3nt: TGTGCCAGCAGTTCAACAGGGGGCGCGGGGAATTCACCCCTCCACTTT; CDR3aa: CASSSTGGAGNSPLHF
len: 13; v_gene: TRBV19; j_gene: TRBJ1-1; d_gene: .; abundance: .; CDR3nt: TGTGCCAGTAGTATAGGTGGTTACACTGAAGCTTTCTTT; CDR3aa: CASSIGGYTEAFF
len: 13; v_gene: TRBV18; j_gene: TRBJ1-2; d_gene: .; abundance: many; CDR3nt: TGTGCCAGCTCACCAAGTCTGGTGAATGGCTACACCTTC; CDR3aa: CASSPSLVNGYTF
len: 14; v_gene: TRBV2; j_gene: TRBJ2-5; d_gene: TRBD2; abundance: .; CDR3nt: TGTGCCAGGGGAGCGGGAGGCTCGTCAGAGACCCAGTACTTC; CDR3aa: CARGAGGSSETQYF
len: 14; v_gene: TRBV9; j_gene: TRBJ1-2; d_gene: .; abundance: few; CDR3nt: TGTGCCAGCAGCGTAGTCGGAGGGGCGGCGGGCTACACCTTC; CDR3aa: CASSVVGGAAGYTF
len: 15; v_gene: TRBV20-1; j_gene: TRBJ1-5; d_gene: .; abundance: many; CDR3nt: TGCAGTGCTAGTTTTGGCGCAGCAAATAATCAGCCCCAGCATTTT; CDR3aa: CSASFGAANNQPQHF
len: 14; v_gene: TRBV20-1; j_gene: TRBJ2-1; d_gene: .; abundance: many; CDR3nt: TGCAGTGCTAGAGATGGGGCGGCCTACAATGAGCAGTTCTTC; CDR3aa: CSARDGAAYNEQFF
len: 22; v_gene: TRBV28; j_gene: TRBJ2-3; d_gene: .; abundance: many; CDR3nt: TGTGCCAGCAGTTTGATCCAGGGGCGAGGGGGCGGGGTAGAAGTTAGCACAGATACGCAGTATTTT; CDR3aa: CASSLIQGRGGGVEVSTDTQYF
len: 15; v_gene: TRBV6-1; j_gene: TRBJ1-1; d_gene: .; abundance: many; CDR3nt: TGTGCCAGCAGTGATATGTGGGGAGGCGGAACTGAAGCTTTCTTT; CDR3aa: CASSDMWGGGTEAFF
len: 14; v_gene: TRBV5-1; j_gene: TRBJ1-1; d_gene: .; abundance: few; CDR3nt: TGCGCCAGCAGCATCCAGGGACCGAACACTGAAGCTTTCTTT; CDR3aa: CASSIQGPNTEAFF
len: 11; v_gene: TRBV10-2; j_gene: TRBJ2-7; d_gene: .; abundance: many; CDR3nt: TGCGCCAGCAGTGAGATACACGAGCAGTACTTC; CDR3aa: CASSEIHEQYF
len: 15; v_gene: TRBV5-5; j_gene: TRBJ2-3; d_gene: TRBD1; abundance: many; CDR3nt: TGTGCCAGCAGCTCGACAGGGGGCAGGGCAGATACGCAGTATTTT; CDR3aa: CASSSTGGRADTQYF
len: 14; v_gene: TRBV20-1; j_gene: TRBJ2-2; d_gene: .; abundance: medium-sized; CDR3nt: TGCAGTGCTAGCCCGGTAGCGAACACCGGGGAGCTGTTTTTT; CDR3aa: CSASPVANTGELFF
len: 16; v_gene: TRBV4-2; j_gene: TRBJ2-2; d_gene: .; abundance: .; CDR3nt: TGTGCCAGCAGCCAAGATCCGGTCGGTAACACCGGGGAGCTGTTTTTT; CDR3aa: CASSQDPVGNTGELFF
len: 16; v_gene: TRBV27; j_gene: TRBJ1-4; d_gene: .; abundance: .; CDR3nt: TGTGCCAGCAGTTTATCGGGGGGCATATTGGGTGAAAAACTGTTTTTT; CDR3aa: CASSLSGGILGEKLFF
len: 15; v_gene: TRBV2; j_gene: TRBJ2-1; d_gene: .; abundance: .; CDR3nt: TGTGCCAGCAGGGTTACGCCGAACGCGGCGGATGAGCAGTTCTTC; CDR3aa: CASRVTPNAADEQFF
len: 13; v_gene: TRBV28; j_gene: TRBJ1-6; d_gene: .; abundance: .; CDR3nt: TGTGCCATCAGCTACGGGATGCGGTCACCCCTCCACTTT; CDR3aa: CAISYGMRSPLHF
len: 15; v_gene: TRBV3-1; j_gene: TRBJ2-5; d_gene: .; abundance: few; CDR3nt: TGTGCCAGCAGACCGACTAGGTCCGGCCGAGAGACCCAGTACTTC; CDR3aa: CASRPTRSGRETQYF
len: 13; v_gene: TRBV7-9; j_gene: TRBJ1-1; d_gene: TRBD1; abundance: .; CDR3nt: TGTGCCAGCAGATTCACAGGGGACACTGAAGCTTTCTTT; CDR3aa: CASRFTGDTEAFF
len: 15; v_gene: TRBV7-2; j_gene: TRBJ2-1; d_gene: .; abundance: .; CDR3nt: TGTGCCAGCAGCTTAGGGGCCAGGGGTCCGAATGAGCAGTTCTTC; CDR3aa: CASSLGARGPNEQFF
len: 15; v_gene: TRBV5-1; j_gene: TRBJ2-7; d_gene: TRBD1; abundance: many; CDR3nt: TGCGCCAGCAGCTTGTTCATGGGACAGGGTCTCGAGCAGTACTTC; CDR3aa: CASSLFMGQGLEQYF